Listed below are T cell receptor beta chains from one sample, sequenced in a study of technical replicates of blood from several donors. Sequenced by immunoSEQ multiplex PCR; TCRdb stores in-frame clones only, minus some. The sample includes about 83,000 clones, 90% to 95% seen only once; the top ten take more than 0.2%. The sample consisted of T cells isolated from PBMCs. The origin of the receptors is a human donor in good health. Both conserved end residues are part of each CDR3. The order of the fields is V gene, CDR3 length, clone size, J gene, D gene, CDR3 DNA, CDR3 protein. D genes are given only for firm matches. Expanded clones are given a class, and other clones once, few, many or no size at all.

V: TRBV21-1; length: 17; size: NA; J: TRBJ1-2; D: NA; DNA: TGTGCCAGCAGCAAAGAGTGCGAGGTCCGGGAAAACTATGGCTACACCTTC; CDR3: CASSKECEVRENYGYTF
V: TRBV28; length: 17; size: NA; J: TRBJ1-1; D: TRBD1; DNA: TGTGCCAGCAGTCTCTACTCGATGGACAGGGGGAGAACTGAAGCTTTCTTT; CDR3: CASSLYSMDRGRTEAFF
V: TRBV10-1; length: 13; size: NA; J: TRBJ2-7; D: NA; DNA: TGCGCCAGCTCACTTCGCGGCAACTACGAGCAGTACTTC; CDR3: CASSLRGNYEQYF
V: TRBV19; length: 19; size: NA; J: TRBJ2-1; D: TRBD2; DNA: TGTGCCAGTACCCAACCATCCGGACTAGCGGGAGGTAGCTACAATGAGCAGTTCTTC; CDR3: CASTQPSGLAGGSYNEQFF
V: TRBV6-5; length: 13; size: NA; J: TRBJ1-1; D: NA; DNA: TGTGCCAGCAGAGGACAGATCAACACTGAAGCTTTCTTT; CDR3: CASRGQINTEAFF
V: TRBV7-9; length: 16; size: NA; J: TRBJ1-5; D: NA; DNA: TGTGCCAGCAGCATCTGGACAGCAGGGCGAAATCAGCCCCAGCATTTT; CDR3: CASSIWTAGRNQPQHF
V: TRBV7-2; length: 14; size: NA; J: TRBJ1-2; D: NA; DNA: TGTGCCAGCAGGCTCCAGACAGGCGAAGATGGCTACACCTTC; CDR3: CASRLQTGEDGYTF
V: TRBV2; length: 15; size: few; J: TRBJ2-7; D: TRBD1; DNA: TGTGCCAGCAGTAGATTGGGGACAGGGGGCGGCGAGCAGTACTTC; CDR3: CASSRLGTGGGEQYF
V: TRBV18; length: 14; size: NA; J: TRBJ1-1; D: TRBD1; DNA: TGTGCCAGCTCCTCAGACAGGGTTGACACTGAAGCTTTCTTT; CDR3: CASSSDRVDTEAFF
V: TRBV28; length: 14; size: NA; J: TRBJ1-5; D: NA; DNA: TGTGCCAGCAGTTTATTGAGGGCCGAGCAGCCCCAGCATTTT; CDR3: CASSLLRAEQPQHF
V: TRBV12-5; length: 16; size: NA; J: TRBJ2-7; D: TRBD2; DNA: TGTGCTAGTGACCCCGGGGGGGGAGCGGCCTCATACGAGCAGTACTTC; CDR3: CASDPGGGAASYEQYF
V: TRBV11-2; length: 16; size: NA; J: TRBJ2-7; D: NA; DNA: TGTGCCAGCAGCTTATTCTCCAGGGTTTCGAGCGACGAGCAGTACTTC; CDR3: CASSLFSRVSSDEQYF
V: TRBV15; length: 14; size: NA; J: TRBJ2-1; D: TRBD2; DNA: TGTGCCACCAGCAGGGAGCGGGGGGGTAATGAGCAGTTCTTC; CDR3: CATSRERGGNEQFF
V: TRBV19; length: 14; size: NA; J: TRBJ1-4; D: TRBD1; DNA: TGTGCCAGTAGTATCGGACAGGGATCGGAAAAACTGTTTTTT; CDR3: CASSIGQGSEKLFF
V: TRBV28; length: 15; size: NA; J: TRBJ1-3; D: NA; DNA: TGTGCCAGCAGTTTATTAGCGGCAGCTGGAAACACCATATATTTT; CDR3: CASSLLAAAGNTIYF
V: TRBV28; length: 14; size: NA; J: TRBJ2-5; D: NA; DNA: TGTGCCAGCAGCCGTAATAACAGACCAGAGACCCAGTACTTC; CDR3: CASSRNNRPETQYF